These 26 T cell receptor beta chains share one sample of origin, sequenced in a study of T cell responses to AZD1222 COVID-19 vaccine. Data came from immunoSEQ multiplex PCR; TCRdb stores just in-frame clones and leaves some out. This sample has 150,000 to 200,000 clones, with 85% to 95% found just once. The sequencing here drew on peripheral blood, taken on day 0 of AZD1222 vaccination. The receptors stem from an adult in good health.

The chain combines TRBV19 with TRBJ2-7; no definite D call. There are 13 residues in the CDR3. The germline V and J ends were trimmed by 5 bases and 0 bases, with 8 bases remaining between them. Germline V gene data show CDR1 as LNHDA and CDR2 as SQIVND (reference sequence). CDR3 DNA sequence: TGTGCCAGTAGTTTTGGCAACTCCTACGAGCAGTACTTC. Translation gives CASSFGNSYEQYF.

This sequence joins TRBV12-3 or TRBV12-4 and TRBJ1-2; D remains ambiguous. There are 12 residues in the CDR3. V shed 10 bases and J shed 7 bases, with 16 bases lying between them. As DNA, the CDR3 is TGTGCCACCCCCCATCCCCGGGGTGGCTACACCTTC. Residues: CATPHPRGGYTF.

The chain combines TRBV9 with TRBJ2-5, with 10 bases fitting TRBD2. This CDR3 has 17 residues. The V gene end was trimmed by 0 bases and the J gene end by 5 bases; junction bases not matched to a gene: 10. CDR1 SGDLS and CDR2 YYNGEE come from the germline V gene. The CDR3 sequence: CASSVGASGGSEETQYF. In nucleotides, the CDR3 is TGTGCCAGCAGCGTAGGGGCTAGCGGGGGATCGGAGGAGACCCAGTACTTC. The full variable domain, completed using reference TRBV9 and TRBJ2-5, is DSGVTQTPKHLITATGQRVTLRCSPRSGDLSVYWYQQSLDQGLQFLIQYYNGEERAKGNILERFSAQQFPDLHSELNLSSLELGDSALYFCASSVGASGGSEETQYFGPGTRLLVL.

The V gene is TRBV5-1, the J gene TRBJ2-5; TRBD1 matches 7 bases. The length of the CDR3 is 14 residues. Germline assignment: CDR1 SGHRS and CDR2 YFSETQ. The V and J ends lost 0 bases and 5 bases, in that order; junction bases with no gene match: 4. DNA of the CDR3: TGCGCCAGCAGCTTGGCGACAGGGACCGAGACCCAGTACTTC. Translated, it gives CASSLATGTETQYF.

The chain uses TRBV2 and TRBJ1-1; 7 positions match TRBD1. Germline lookup yields CDR1 SNHLY and CDR2 FYNNEI. The trim removed 6 bases at V and 7 bases at J, leaving 11 bases unmatched. The CDR3 contains 14 residues. DNA for the CDR3: TGTGCCAGCAGCACCGCATCCGGGACAGATGAAGCTTTCTTT. Its protein is CASSTASGTDEAFF.

The V and J genes are TRBV6-2 or TRBV6-3 and TRBJ2-6; D not certain. The V and J ends lost 5 bases and 0 bases respectively, with 5 bases between them. CDR1 MNHEY and CDR2 SVGEGT come from the germline V gene. This CDR3 region has 14 residues. DNA for the CDR3: TGTGCCAGCAGTCGGAGCTCTGGGGCCAACGTCCTGACTTTC. As protein: CASSRSSGANVLTF.

The chain joins TRBV9 to TRBJ2-5; D might be TRBD1 or TRBD2, each matching 5 bases. V gave up 0 bases and J gave up 7 bases, with 13 bases separating them. The CDR3 is 14 residues long. The germline gives CDR1 SGDLS, CDR2 YYNGEE. The CDR3 sequence is CASSVAAQGVTQYF. For the CDR3, the DNA is TGTGCCAGCAGCGTAGCTGCCCAGGGAGTGACCCAGTACTTC.

The rearrangement links TRBV4-1 to TRBJ1-5; no reliable D call. The CDR3 is 15 residues long. From germline, CDR1 is MGHRA and CDR2 YSYEKL. V lost 0 bases to trimming and J lost 0 bases, with 6 bases between them. Written as DNA, the CDR3 is TGCGCCAGCAGCCAAGATCTCGATAGCAATCAGCCCCAGCATTTT. It translates to CASSQDLDSNQPQHF.

This chain uses TRBV30 with TRBJ2-7, with 7 bases that match TRBD2. The germline V gene has CDR1 GTSNPN and CDR2 SVGIG (reference sequence). J was trimmed by 7 bases and V by 1 base; bases with no gene match: 13. CDR3 length equals 15 residues. CDR3 region: CAWSGRGVPVLEQYF. For the CDR3, the DNA is TGTGCCTGGAGTGGCCGGGGGGTGCCCGTATTAGAGCAGTACTTC.

This rearrangement joins TRBV10-3 to TRBJ1-6; no firm D call. This CDR3 region has 14 residues. V shed 10 bases and J shed 7 bases, with 17 bases lying between them. CDR1 is ENHRY and CDR2 is SYGVKD in the germline V gene. CDR3: CATLPTLSNSPLHF. The CDR3 coding sequence is TGTGCCACCTTGCCGACACTCTCAAATTCACCCCTCCACTTT.

The chain is built from TRBV5-1 and TRBJ1-3; D gene ambiguous. The CDR3 is 15 residues long. V was pared by 4 bases and J by 0 bases, with 11 bases between. Per the germline V gene, CDR1 is SGHRS and CDR2 is YFSETQ. The CDR3 DNA reads as TGCGCCAGCAGCGCCGGACGGAACTCTGGAAACACCATATATTTT. Protein sequence: CASSAGRNSGNTIYF.

The chain carries TRBV30 and TRBJ1-1, with unresolved D. The germline V gene has CDR1 GTSNPN and CDR2 SVGIG (reference sequence). V was clipped by 8 bases and J by 1 base, with 8 bases between them. The CDR3 runs 11 residues. As DNA, the CDR3 is TGTGCCGGAGGGTCGAACACTGAAGCTTTCTTT. It translates to CAGGSNTEAFF.

The chain links TRBV28 to TRBJ2-4; D might be TRBD1 (6 bases). CDR1 and CDR2 (germline): MDHEN, SYDVKM. Trimming shortened V by 3 bases and J by 8 bases, and 14 bases separated the two germline ends. This CDR3 is built from 14 residues. The CDR3 reads CASSFTQGLDIQYF. The CDR3 region has the DNA TGTGCCAGCAGTTTCACGCAGGGGTTGGACATTCAGTACTTC.

Written as DNA, the CDR3 is TGCAGCGTCTACGGAGCGTCTGGGGCCAACGTCCTGACTTTC. Protein: CSVYGASGANVLTF. This chain joins TRBV29-1 and TRBJ2-6; the D is unclear. CDR1 and CDR2 from the germline V gene are SQVTM and ANQGSEA. Between the trimmed V and J ends, which lost 6 bases and 1 base, there was a span of 10 bases. The CDR3 sequence is 14 residues long.

The chain joins TRBV19 to TRBJ2-1, with D possibly TRBD1 on 5 matching bases. The germline CDR1 and CDR2 sequences are LNHDA and SQIVND (reference sequence). The CDR3 consists of 14 residues. CDR3 loop: CASTPQGVYNEQFF. CDR3 in DNA: TGTGCATCGACCCCCCAGGGTGTTTACAATGAGCAGTTCTTC.

The chain carries TRBV12-3 or TRBV12-4 and TRBJ2-3; D is unresolved. The CDR3 length is 13 residues. The ends were cut back, 4 bases at V and 2 bases at J, with 7 bases in the middle. The chain's CDR3 is CASSWTYTDTQYF. The CDR3 DNA sequence: TGTGCCAGCAGTTGGACCTACACAGATACGCAGTATTTT.

J is TRBJ1-5 and V is TRBV6-2 or TRBV6-3, with D unresolved. This CDR3 is 13 amino acids long. Germline CDR1 reads MNHEY; CDR2 reads SVGEGT. The V end was cut by 0 bases, the J end by 5 bases, with 5 bases between. CDR3 amino acids: CASSYSSDQPQHF. In DNA, the CDR3 is TGTGCCAGCAGTTACTCTAGTGATCAGCCCCAGCATTTT.

This chain links TRBV27 with TRBJ2-2, with D possibly TRBD1 on 6 matching bases. Germline values: CDR1 MNHEY, CDR2 SMNVEV (reference sequence). V was shortened by 1 base and J by 5 bases, with 14 bases between the two germline ends. The CDR3 extends over 16 amino acids. CDR3 loop: CASSLYGTQKTGELFF. In nucleotides, the CDR3 is TGTGCCAGCAGTTTATATGGGACACAGAAAACCGGGGAGCTGTTTTTT.

This chain uses TRBV28 with TRBJ1-2, with unresolved D. Germline CDR1 is MDHEN and CDR2 is SYDVKM. V was cut by 2 bases and J by 4 bases, with 8 bases left in between. The CDR3 runs to 13 residues. The CDR3 DNA reads as TGTGCCAGCAGTTTAGGGCAGTTCTATGGCTACACCTTC. As protein: CASSLGQFYGYTF.

The genes are TRBV9 and TRBJ1-2; D not resolved. V was cut by 0 bases and J by 0 bases, with 9 bases left in between. The CDR3 sequence is 15 residues long. Looked up from germline, CDR1 is SGDLS and CDR2 is YYNGEE. The DNA of the CDR3 is TGTGCCAGCAGCGTAGCCACCGATCCTAACTATGGCTACACCTTC. It encodes CASSVATDPNYGYTF.

This clone is a singleton in its sample. This chain joins TRBV4-2 and TRBJ1-6; a weak D match, TRBD1 (6 bases). The ends were cut back, 7 bases at V and 3 bases at J, with 13 bases in the middle. The CDR3 runs to 15 residues. Per germline, CDR1 LGHNA and CDR2 YNFKEQ. This chain's CDR3 is CASKGEGLYNSPLHF. DNA for the CDR3: TGTGCCAGCAAGGGGGAAGGGCTCTATAATTCACCCCTCCACTTT.

The chain joins TRBV19 to TRBJ1-1; D remains ambiguous. The CDR3 runs to 12 residues. V gave up 7 bases and J gave up 1 base, with 7 bases separating them. Germline CDR1 reads LNHDA; CDR2 reads SQIVND (reference sequence). The CDR3 protein is CASMRQNTEAFF. The CDR3 nucleotides are TGTGCCAGTATGCGGCAGAACACTGAAGCTTTCTTT.

The gene calls are TRBV14 and TRBJ2-1; 10 bases fit TRBD2. Germline trimming cut 1 base from V and 8 bases from J; bases unmatched to any gene: 11. CDR1 and CDR2 (germline): SGHDN, FVKESK. The CDR3 extends over 17 amino acids. As DNA, the CDR3 is TGTGCCAGCAGCCAAGTAGGGTCGTCTAGCGGGGGCCATGAGCAGTTCTTC. Its protein product is CASSQVGSSSGGHEQFF.

The chain carries TRBV5-1 and TRBJ1-2; 7 bases align to TRBD1. The CDR3 covers 13 residues. V lost 2 bases to trimming and J lost 7 bases; unmatched junction nucleotides: 5. Per germline, CDR1 SGHRS and CDR2 YFSETQ. This chain's CDR3 is CASSLPGQSGYTF. In DNA form, the CDR3 reads TGCGCCAGCAGCTTACCGGGACAGAGTGGCTACACCTTC.

The rearrangement links TRBV12-3 or TRBV12-4 to TRBJ1-3; possibly TRBD1 for D (5 bases). With 7 bases removed from V and 8 bases from J, the gap between germline ends came to 12 bases. The CDR3 spans 12 residues. The CDR3 protein is CASKSLGDTIYF. CDR3 in DNA: TGTGCCAGCAAGAGTCTGGGGGACACCATATATTTT.

A single count supports this clone. V gene TRBV7-9 combines with J gene TRBJ1-4; D possibly corresponds to TRBD1 (6 bases). CDR1 is SEHNR and CDR2 is FQNEAQ in the germline V gene (reference sequence). V lost 8 bases and J lost 5, with 18 bases in between. The CDR3 sequence is 15 residues long. The CDR3 region is CASSLPGRGNEKLFF. CDR3 coding DNA: TGTGCCAGCTCTCTACCGGGCAGGGGCAATGAAAAACTGTTTTTT.